This is a list of T cell receptor beta chains from one sample in a study of blood T cell repertoires in COVID-19. Sequenced by immunoSEQ multiplex PCR; TCRdb stores in-frame clones only, minus some. The sample holds 300,000 to 350,000 clones, approximately 85% seen once. Sequencing was carried out using PBMCs or T cells enriched from blood (not recorded which). Every receptor here comes from a man aged 25 to 45 who had recovered from COVID-19. Each CDR3 is given with its conserved first and last residue. Each record gives: V gene, J gene, clone size, D gene, CDR3 DNA, CDR3 protein. A D gene is named only where the DNA matches it firmly. Clone size is stated in some rows and not others, as once, few, many or a class when expanded.

TRBV29-1	TRBJ1-1	NA	NA	TGCAGCGTTGAACGTCAGGGAGGAGACACTGAAGCTTTCTTT	CSVERQGGDTEAFF
TRBV7-2	TRBJ2-5	NA	TRBD1	TGTGCCAGCAGCTTTACAGGGGGGACAGAGACCCAGTACTTC	CASSFTGGTETQYF
TRBV9	TRBJ2-7	NA	TRBD1	TGTGCCAGCAGCACACGAGGACAGGTTCAGATCTACGAGCAGTACTTC	CASSTRGQVQIYEQYF
TRBV18	TRBJ1-1	NA	TRBD1	TGTGCCAGCTCACCAGGACAGGGGGCTTTCTTAACTGAAGCTTTCTTT	CASSPGQGAFLTEAFF
TRBV30	TRBJ2-1	NA	NA	TGTGCCTGGAGGGCGGAAGCCCCGGCGCTCAACCCGACCTACAATGAGCAGTTCTTC	CAWRAEAPALNPTYNEQFF
TRBV4-1	TRBJ2-2	NA	NA	TGCGCCAGCACCATAGGACAACAGAACACCGGGGAGCTGTTTTTT	CASTIGQQNTGELFF
TRBV18	TRBJ2-3	NA	TRBD1	TGTGCCAGCTCATTCGGACAGGGCCTCACAGATACGCAGTATTTT	CASSFGQGLTDTQYF
TRBV6-1	TRBJ1-1	NA	TRBD1	TGTGCCAGCAGTGACCTACCGGGACAGGGTAACACTGAAGCTTTCTTT	CASSDLPGQGNTEAFF
TRBV19	TRBJ2-5	NA	TRBD2	TGTGCCAGTAGTTCCTGGACTAGCGGAGAAGAGACCCAGTACTTC	CASSSWTSGEETQYF
TRBV20-1	TRBJ1-1	NA	NA	TGCAGTGCTAGTGATAAGGGGGTGAACACTGAAGCTTTCTTT	CSASDKGVNTEAFF
TRBV2	TRBJ1-6	NA	NA	TGTGCCAGCACCCAGGACAGTCTATTTAATTCACCCCTCCACTTT	CASTQDSLFNSPLHF
TRBV3-1/TRBV3-2	TRBJ1-2	once	NA	TGTGCCAGCAGCCAAGCGACTCCGACTTTGTACTATGGCTACACCTTC	CASSQATPTLYYGYTF
TRBV30	TRBJ2-7	NA	TRBD1	TGTGCCTGGAAAGTTCCAGGGGGCTACGAGCAGTACTTC	CAWKVPGGYEQYF
TRBV5-1	TRBJ1-4	NA	TRBD1	TGCGCCAGCAGCTCTGGACAGGGGAAGGTTGAAAAACTGTTTTTT	CASSSGQGKVEKLFF
TRBV7-2	TRBJ1-1	NA	NA	TGTGCCAGCAGCTCCCCAGTGGGGGCGGCTTTCTTT	CASSSPVGAAFF
TRBV7-9	TRBJ1-3	NA	TRBD1	TGTGCCAGCAGCCCTGGGGACAGCTCTGGAAACACCATATATTTT	CASSPGDSSGNTIYF
TRBV19	TRBJ2-5	NA	NA	TGTGCCAGTAGTCCGAGAAGAGGCAGCCCAAGGGAGACCCAGTACTTC	CASSPRRGSPRETQYF
TRBV7-9	TRBJ1-2	NA	TRBD1	TGTGCCAGCAGCCCGTTCGCGGGACAGCTCTATGGCTACACCTTC	CASSPFAGQLYGYTF
TRBV4-2	TRBJ1-1	once	NA	TGTGCCAGCAGCCAAGATAATCGGGGAAGAGGCACTGAAGCTTTCTTT	CASSQDNRGRGTEAFF
TRBV11-1	TRBJ2-5	NA	TRBD1	TGTGCCAGCAGCTTAGGTGTAAGCAGGGGGCAAGAGACCCAGTACTTC	CASSLGVSRGQETQYF
TRBV6-5	TRBJ1-2	NA	NA	TGTGCCAGCAGTTACGGACAGCCAAAAGTAGGATATGGCTACACCTTC	CASSYGQPKVGYGYTF
TRBV7-2	TRBJ2-1	NA	TRBD1	TGTGCCAGCAGGGGGAATAGACAGGGGGATTCCTACAATGAGCAGTTCTTC	CASRGNRQGDSYNEQFF
TRBV6-5	TRBJ1-1	NA	TRBD1	TGTGCCAGCAGTTTTACAGGGGGAGAAGCTTTCTTT	CASSFTGGEAFF
TRBV19	TRBJ2-7	NA	NA	TGTGCCAGTAGTATAGCCGGAGTTTCCTACGAGCAGTACTTC	CASSIAGVSYEQYF
TRBV21-1	TRBJ2-7	NA	NA	TGTGCCAGCAGAACCTGTGTAGGAGCCTACGAGCAGTACTTC	CASRTCVGAYEQYF
TRBV6-5	TRBJ1-2	NA	NA	TGTGCCAGCAGCTCCGGGGGCTATGGCTACACCTTC	CASSSGGYGYTF
TRBV2	TRBJ1-2	NA	NA	TGTGCCAGCAGTGCGCGGGGGAGCTATGGCTACACCTTC	CASSARGSYGYTF
TRBV2	TRBJ2-5	NA	TRBD2	TGTGCCAGCAGTATATTCGGGGGGGCCCGAGAGACCCAGTACTTC	CASSIFGGARETQYF
TRBV24-1	TRBJ2-1	NA	TRBD1	TGTGCCACCAGTGCCGGCGGACAGGGGGCGAATGAGCAGTTCTTC	CATSAGGQGANEQFF
TRBV6-5	TRBJ2-1	NA	NA	TGTGCCAGCAGCGGACAGCTGGACTACAATGAGCAGTTCTTC	CASSGQLDYNEQFF
TRBV30	TRBJ2-2	NA	NA	TGTGCCTGGAGTGTCGGCAGGGGGAACACCGGGGAGCTGTTTTTT	CAWSVGRGNTGELFF
TRBV4-1	TRBJ1-2	once	TRBD1	TGCGCCAGCAGCCAAGAAAGACAGGGATATGGCTACACCTTC	CASSQERQGYGYTF
TRBV5-6	TRBJ1-6	NA	NA	TGTGCCAGCAGCTCCCGTCCGGCCGCGGATTCACCCCTCCACTTT	CASSSRPAADSPLHF
TRBV29-1	TRBJ1-2	few	NA	TGCAGCGTTGGAGTCAGGGTTGGAGGCTACACCTTC	CSVGVRVGGYTF
TRBV11-3	TRBJ2-1	NA	TRBD2	TGTGCCAGCAGGTCCCTCGGCTGGATCGGGCTAGCGGGGGTCTACAATGAGCAGTTCTTC	CASRSLGWIGLAGVYNEQFF
TRBV6-4	TRBJ2-3	NA	TRBD1	TGTGCCAGCAGCCGGACAGGGGGCACAGATACGCAGTATTTT	CASSRTGGTDTQYF
TRBV6-5	TRBJ1-5	NA	NA	TGTGCCAGCGGCCGGGGGGGCGGAGGTCAGCCCCAGCATTTT	CASGRGGGGQPQHF
TRBV5-4	TRBJ2-7	few	TRBD1	TGTGCCAGCAGCGACCGGGACAGGGGCCACGAGCAGTACTTC	CASSDRDRGHEQYF
TRBV5-6	TRBJ2-4	NA	NA	TGTGCCAGCAGCCCCCCTTACAGTCTAGCCAAAAACATTCAGTACTTC	CASSPPYSLAKNIQYF
TRBV6-5	TRBJ1-6	NA	TRBD1	TGTGCCAGCAGTTACTCGAACAGGGGTGATGATTCACCCCTCCACTTT	CASSYSNRGDDSPLHF
TRBV6-5	TRBJ2-3	once	TRBD2	TGTGCCAGCAGTCCCTCGTCCGGGGGGGTTGGTACGCAGTATTTT	CASSPSSGGVGTQYF